This T cell receptor (beta chain) was recovered during a study of shared clonotypes between healthy human individuals. This CDR3 region has 15 residues. V was pared by 4 bases and J by 2 bases, with 8 bases of the junction left unmatched. Germline CDR1 reads SGDLS; CDR2 reads YYNGEE. Positively selected for CCR7, the CD45RO-negative cells used as naive CD8 cells excluded terminally differentiated effector memory CD45RA+ cells. General observations from the study: Larger estimated richness was generally recorded for naive subsets relative to memory subsets.

Details on this clone: What it binds is unknown.

Assay used: immunoSEQ multiplex PCR; TCRdb lists only in-frame clones, some missing. The sample contains almost 700,000 clones, 92% of which appear only once. This clonotype originated in a man aged 25 to 40 in good health. Sequencing was performed on naive CD8+ T cells sorted from blood. The V and J genes are TRBV9 and TRBJ2-7; 8 bases are shared with TRBD1. The CDR3 here is CASSSGQGAPYEQYF. CDR3 coding DNA: TGTGCCAGCAGCTCAGGGCAGGGGGCCCCCTACGAGCAGTACTTC.